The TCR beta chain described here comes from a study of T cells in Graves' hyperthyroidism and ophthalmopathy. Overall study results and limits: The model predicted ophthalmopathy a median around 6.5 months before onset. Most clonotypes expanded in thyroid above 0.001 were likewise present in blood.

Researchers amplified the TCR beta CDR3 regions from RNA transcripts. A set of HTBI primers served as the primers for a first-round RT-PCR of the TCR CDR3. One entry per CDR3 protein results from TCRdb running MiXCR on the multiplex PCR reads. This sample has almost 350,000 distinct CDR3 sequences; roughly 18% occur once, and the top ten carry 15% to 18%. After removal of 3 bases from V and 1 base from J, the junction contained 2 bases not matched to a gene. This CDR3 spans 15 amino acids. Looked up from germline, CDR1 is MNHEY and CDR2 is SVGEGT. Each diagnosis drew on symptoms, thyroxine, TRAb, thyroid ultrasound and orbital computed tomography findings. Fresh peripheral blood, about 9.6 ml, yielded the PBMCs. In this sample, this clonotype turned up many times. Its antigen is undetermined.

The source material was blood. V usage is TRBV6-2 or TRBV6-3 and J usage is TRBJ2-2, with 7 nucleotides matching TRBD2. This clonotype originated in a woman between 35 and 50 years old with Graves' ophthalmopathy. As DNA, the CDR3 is TGTGCCAGCAGTTATGGCGGGGGGAACACCGGGGAGCTGTTTTTT. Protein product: CASSYGGGNTGELFF.